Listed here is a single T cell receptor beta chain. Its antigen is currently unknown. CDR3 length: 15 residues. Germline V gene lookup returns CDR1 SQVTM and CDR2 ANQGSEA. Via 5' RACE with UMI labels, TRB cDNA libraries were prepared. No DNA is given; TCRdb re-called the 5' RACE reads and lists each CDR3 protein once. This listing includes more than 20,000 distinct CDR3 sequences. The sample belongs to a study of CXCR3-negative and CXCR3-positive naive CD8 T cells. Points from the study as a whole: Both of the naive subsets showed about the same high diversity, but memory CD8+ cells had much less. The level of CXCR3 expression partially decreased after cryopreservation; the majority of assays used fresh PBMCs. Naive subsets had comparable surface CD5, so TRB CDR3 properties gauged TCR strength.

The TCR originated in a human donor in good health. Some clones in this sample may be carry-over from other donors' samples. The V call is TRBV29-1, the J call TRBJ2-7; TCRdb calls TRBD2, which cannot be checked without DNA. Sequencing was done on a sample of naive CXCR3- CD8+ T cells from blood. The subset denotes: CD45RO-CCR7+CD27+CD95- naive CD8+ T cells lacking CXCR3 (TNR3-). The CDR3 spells CSVELVSSESYEQYF.